This T cell receptor beta chain was sequenced for a study of patients and donors after allogeneic stem cell transplantation. TCRdb re-analysed the RT-PCR reads in MiXCR, keeping a single row per CDR3 protein. The repertoire holds roughly 940,000 distinct CDR3 sequences, with more than 15% as singletons. The CDR3 totals 15 residues. V gave up 2 bases and J gave up 0 bases; unmatched junction bases: 2. Germline V gives CDR1 SNHLY, CDR2 FYNNEI. The V and J genes are TRBV2 and TRBJ2-3, with 7 nucleotides matching TRBD2. This TCR came from a human donor who was either an allogeneic HSCT recipient or a stem cell or donor lymphocyte infusion donor (not recorded which). It is not recorded whose cells these are; they may come from a transplant donor. Sample: blood, either unsorted or a sorted T cell fraction (not recorded which). CDR3: CASSERAGSTDTQYF. The DNA for the CDR3 is TGTGCCAGCAGTGAACGAGCGGGAAGCACAGATACGCAGTATTTT.